This TCR beta chain was recorded in a study of response to subunit inactivated influenza vaccine. Via MiXCR, TCRdb re-called the RT-PCR reads, giving one row per CDR3 protein. The sample has about 520,000 distinct CDR3 sequences; about 25% are singletons. The CDR3 is 15 residues long. Germline V CDR1 and CDR2: LGHDT, YNNKEL (reference sequence). Comment on this clonotype: Germline and junction disagree at one end, which may indicate a read error.

This TCR derives from a man aged 45-60 years who received an inactivated influenza vaccine. The chain joins TRBV3-1 to TRBJ2-7, with 7 positions matching TRBD2. Sequenced material: CD4+ T cells sorted from PBMCs, taken about 5 days after vaccination. CDR3 region: CASSQVSGIQYGQYF. In DNA, the CDR3 is TGTGCCAGCAGCCAGGTGAGCGGGATCCAGTACGGGCAGTACTTC.